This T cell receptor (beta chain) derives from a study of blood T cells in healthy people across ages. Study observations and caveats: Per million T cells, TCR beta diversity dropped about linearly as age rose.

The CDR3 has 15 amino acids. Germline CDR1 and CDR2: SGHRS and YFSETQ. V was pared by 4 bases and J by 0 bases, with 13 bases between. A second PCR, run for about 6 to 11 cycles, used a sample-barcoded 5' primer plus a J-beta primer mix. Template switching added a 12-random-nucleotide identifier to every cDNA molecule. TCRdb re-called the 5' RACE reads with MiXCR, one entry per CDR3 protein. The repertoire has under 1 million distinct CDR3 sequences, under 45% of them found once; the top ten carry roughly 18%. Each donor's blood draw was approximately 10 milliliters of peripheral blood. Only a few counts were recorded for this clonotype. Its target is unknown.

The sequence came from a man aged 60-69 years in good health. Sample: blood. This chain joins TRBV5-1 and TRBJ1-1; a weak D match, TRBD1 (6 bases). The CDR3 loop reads CASSLTDRMNTEAFF. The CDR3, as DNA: TGCGCCAGCAGCCTTACGGACAGAATGAACACTGAAGCTTTCTTT.